One sample yielded the 21 T cell receptor beta chains listed below, sequenced in a study of shared clonotypes between healthy human individuals. Profiled with immunoSEQ multiplex PCR; TCRdb holds only in-frame clones, not every one. The sample holds about 1 million clones, 70% to 80% seen once. The sample taken for sequencing was memory CD4+ T cells sorted from blood. Noted subset: CD45RA-negative fraction. The receptor source for this set is a man younger than 30 in good health.

V usage is TRBV2 and J usage is TRBJ2-1; TRBD2 agrees at 10 bases. After removal of 9 bases from V and 9 bases from J, the junction contained 14 bases not matched to a gene. Per the germline V gene, CDR1 is SNHLY and CDR2 is FYNNEI. This CDR3 is 15 amino acids long. CDR3 region: CARSRGTSVASEQFF. The CDR3 nucleotides are TGTGCCAGATCCAGAGGGACTAGCGTGGCGAGTGAGCAGTTCTTC.

This clone was recorded once. The chain joins TRBV7-2 to TRBJ2-3, with 14 bases fitting TRBD2. The CDR3 runs to 12 residues. Germline CDR1 reads SGHTA; CDR2 reads FQGNSA. The junction had 3 bases not matched to a gene; V was cut back by 4 bases and J by 15 bases. Written as DNA, the CDR3 is TGTGCCAGCAGCTACGGACTAGCGGGAGGCTATTTT. As protein: CASSYGLAGGYF.

The chain carries TRBV7-9 and TRBJ2-3; tentative D call: TRBD2 (5 bases). V was shortened by 5 bases and J by 0 bases, with 12 bases between the two germline ends. Looked up from germline, CDR1 is SEHNR and CDR2 is FQNEAQ (reference sequence). CDR3 length equals 15 residues. CDR3 sequence reads: CASSAPGFSTDTQYF. As DNA, the CDR3 is TGTGCCAGCAGCGCCCCGGGATTTAGCACAGATACGCAGTATTTT.

V and J are TRBV7-2 and TRBJ2-3; no clear D gene. Germline CDR1 and CDR2: SGHTA and FQGNSA. V was shortened by 4 bases and J by 5 bases, with 10 bases between the two germline ends. This CDR3 has 13 amino acids. The CDR3 nucleotides read TGTGCCAGCAGCTCTAGTTTCGGAGATACGCAGTATTTT. Its protein product is CASSSSFGDTQYF.

The rearrangement joins TRBV2 to TRBJ1-4; D is unresolved. The germline gives CDR1 SNHLY, CDR2 FYNNEI. This CDR3 is built from 14 residues. V was cut by 2 bases and J by 4 bases, with 8 bases left in between. The DNA of the CDR3 is TGTGCCAGCAGTGAAAACAGATTTAATGAAAAACTGTTTTTT. As protein: CASSENRFNEKLFF.

J is TRBJ1-5 and V is TRBV11-2, with 9 bases aligning to TRBD1. Trimming at V came to 3 bases and at J to 3 bases, leaving 9 bases not matched to a gene. This CDR3 has 17 residues. The germline V gene has CDR1 SGHAT and CDR2 FQNNGV. DNA of the CDR3: TGTGCCAGCAGCTTCCCCAGGACAGGGGTGAACAATCAGCCCCAGCATTTT. Its protein product is CASSFPRTGVNNQPQHF.

The chain is built from TRBV18 and TRBJ1-1; D remains ambiguous. Per germline, CDR1 KGHSH and CDR2 LQKENI. The V gene lost 6 bases and the J gene lost 3 bases, with 14 bases spanning the gap. The CDR3 is made up of 14 amino acids. The CDR3 sequence: CASSLSRADTEAFF. CDR3 nucleotides: TGTGCCAGCTCGCTCTCTAGGGCGGACACTGAAGCTTTCTTT.

The rearrangement links TRBV12-5 to TRBJ1-4; D call uncertain. Between the trimmed V and J ends, which lost 0 bases and 8 bases, there was a span of 22 bases. There are 18 residues in the CDR3. Germline V gives CDR1 LGHNT, CDR2 FRNRAP. For the CDR3, the DNA is TGTGCTAGTGGTTTGGTAGGGAAAGGGCGGTGGGATGGCGAAAAACTGTTTTTT. Its protein is CASGLVGKGRWDGEKLFF.

As DNA, the CDR3 is TGCGCCAGCAGCTTGGGGACAGTGGGGAACACCGGGGAGCTGTTTTTT. Translation: CASSLGTVGNTGELFF. The V and J genes are TRBV5-1 and TRBJ2-2; possibly TRBD1 for D (6 bases). This CDR3 contains 16 residues. The V gene's germline CDR1 is SGHRS and CDR2 YFSETQ. The V and J ends lost 0 bases and 1 base respectively, with 10 bases between them.

This chain links TRBV6-5 with TRBJ1-3; D is uncertain. This CDR3 contains 14 residues. Germline loops: CDR1 MNHEY, CDR2 SVGAGI. The V end was cut by 7 bases, the J end by 2 bases, with 12 bases between. CDR3 amino acids: CASIDLGTGNTIYF. DNA for the CDR3: TGTGCCAGCATAGATCTCGGGACTGGAAACACCATATATTTT.

Many counts were recorded for this clone. This rearrangement joins TRBV7-9 to TRBJ1-1, with D perhaps TRBD1 (5 bases). The CDR3 runs 11 residues. Trimming cost V 5 bases and J 7 bases, with 8 bases left between them. CDR1 and CDR2 from the germline V gene are SEHNR and FQNEAQ (reference sequence). CDR3 bases: TGTGCCAGCAGCCCAGGGCATGAAGCTTTCTTT. Amino acids: CASSPGHEAFF.

The count of this clone is one. The V and J genes are TRBV9 and TRBJ2-7; D possibly matches TRBD1 or TRBD2 (5 bases each). In germline, CDR1 is SGDLS, CDR2 YYNGEE. CDR3 length: 12 residues. Trimming removed 7 bases from V and 0 bases from J, with 8 bases in between. The CDR3 protein is CASGTLSYEQYF. CDR3 DNA sequence: TGTGCCAGCGGGACGCTCTCCTACGAGCAGTACTTC.

The V call is TRBV6-1, the J call TRBJ1-6; 9 bases match TRBD1. V was pared by 7 bases and J by 9 bases, with 7 bases of the junction left unmatched. Germline-derived CDR1 and CDR2 are MNHNS and SASEGT. The length of the CDR3 is 14 residues. CDR3 sequence reads: CASKEDRGVSPLHF. CDR3 DNA sequence: TGTGCCAGCAAGGAGGACAGGGGAGTTTCACCCCTCCACTTT.

The V call is TRBV7-2, the J call TRBJ1-2; tentative D call: TRBD1 (6 bases). Trimming took 1 base from V and 4 from J, leaving 13 bases between them. The CDR3 covers 15 residues. Germline V CDR1 and CDR2: SGHTA, FQGNSA. The CDR3 bases are TGTGCCAGCAGCTTAGGGGGACAAGGGATCTATGGCTACACCTTC. Protein: CASSLGGQGIYGYTF.

This chain connects TRBV28 to TRBJ1-5, with a possible D match to TRBD1 (5 bases). CDR3 size: 13 residues. Germline loops: CDR1 MDHEN, CDR2 SYDVKM. The germline V and J ends were trimmed by 6 bases and 6 bases, with 12 bases remaining between them. The CDR3 DNA reads as TGTGCCAGCAGGGGGACGGGGGTTCAGCCCCAGCATTTT. This gives the protein CASRGTGVQPQHF. Variable domain in full (rest from reference TRBV28 and TRBJ1-5): DVKVTQSSRYLVKRTGEKVFLECVQDMDHENMFWYRQDPGLGLRLIYFSYDVKMKEKGDIPEGYSVSREKKERFSLILESASTNQTSMYLCASRGTGVQPQHFGDGTRLSIL.

This chain links TRBV5-4 with TRBJ1-6; D may be TRBD1 (5 bases). Trimming took off 4 bases at V and 7 bases at J, with 15 bases between the two ends. This CDR3 is built from 15 residues. Germline CDR1 is SGHNT and CDR2 is YYREEE (reference sequence). DNA of the CDR3: TGTGCCAGCAGCCTTACAGGTCTGGGAAATTCACCCCTCCACTTT. Its translation is CASSLTGLGNSPLHF.

The chain is built from TRBV19 and TRBJ2-5; D not resolved. The germline V and J ends were trimmed by 2 bases and 1 base, with 5 bases remaining between them. The CDR3 extends over 13 amino acids. Germline V gene lookup returns CDR1 LNHDA and CDR2 SQIVND (reference sequence). This CDR3 reads CASSIQLQETQYF. The CDR3 nucleotides read TGTGCCAGTAGTATACAGCTCCAAGAGACCCAGTACTTC.

In the case of this clone: Other nucleotide sequences in the sample specify the same CDR3. V and J are TRBV5-1 and TRBJ2-3; either TRBD1 or TRBD2 may fit D (5 bases each). V shed 0 bases and J shed 3 bases, with 5 bases lying between them. The CDR3 extends over 13 amino acids. CDR1 and CDR2 from the germline V gene are SGHRS and YFSETQ. The CDR3 loop is CASSLGGTDTQYF. The DNA for the CDR3 is TGCGCCAGCAGCTTGGGGGGGACAGATACGCAGTATTTT.

This chain joins TRBV4-3 and TRBJ2-2, with D possibly TRBD2 on 6 matching bases. The CDR3 runs to 16 residues. V was trimmed by 1 base and J by 1 base, leaving 10 bases between them. Germline CDR1 LGHNA, CDR2 YSLEER. As DNA, the CDR3 is TGCGCCAGCAGCCAAGGGCTGGGAGGGAACACCGGGGAGCTGTTTTTT. Its translation is CASSQGLGGNTGELFF.

The V gene is TRBV11-2, the J gene TRBJ2-6, with D unresolved. The V end lost 1 base, the J end lost 1 base, and 8 bases lay between the germline ends. Germline values: CDR1 SGHAT, CDR2 FQNNGV. The CDR3 covers 16 residues. The CDR3 loop is CASSLARSSGANVLTF. DNA of the CDR3: TGTGCCAGCAGCTTAGCCCGGTCTTCTGGGGCCAACGTCCTGACTTTC.

The chain links TRBV18 to TRBJ1-5, with 10 positions matching TRBD1. After removal of 5 bases from V and 4 bases from J, the junction contained 5 bases not matched to a gene. CDR3 length: 15 residues. The germline gives CDR1 KGHSH, CDR2 LQKENI. The CDR3 region is CASSAPGQGNQPQHF. The CDR3 DNA reads as TGTGCCAGCTCAGCCCCGGGACAGGGGAATCAGCCCCAGCATTTT. The full variable domain, completed using reference TRBV18 and TRBJ1-5, is NAGVMQNPRHLVRRRGQEARLRCSPMKGHSHVYWYRQLPEEGLKFMVYLQKENIIDESGMPKERFSAEFPKEGPSILRIQQVVRGDSAAYFCASSAPGQGNQPQHFGDGTRLSIL.